This T cell receptor (beta chain) was sequenced during a study of T cell responses to AZD1222 COVID-19 vaccine. Study observations and caveats: Researchers took repertoire samples only after the peak T cell response had come. The donor group comprised mostly white British people and more females; the analysis possibly underestimated clonal diversity.

Regarding this clone: Its specificity is not known.

Profiled with immunoSEQ multiplex PCR; TCRdb holds only in-frame clones, not every one. Here the sample spans about 110,000 clones, roughly nine tenths being singletons. Pooled in the analysis were second doses at about 4 or about 12 weeks. The sequencing here drew on peripheral blood, taken 28 days after the second AZD1222 dose. The TCR comes from an adult who received the AZD1222 COVID-19 vaccine.

The CDR3 coding sequence is TGTGCCAGCAGTGACCGGGTGGGCGGGAGCAATCAGCCCCAGCATTTT. Translating it yields CASSDRVGGSNQPQHF. The chain carries TRBV2 and TRBJ1-5; D remains ambiguous. This CDR3 contains 16 residues. V lost 3 bases to trimming and J lost 1 base, with 13 bases between them. Germline V gene sequence: CDR1 SNHLY, CDR2 FYNNEI.